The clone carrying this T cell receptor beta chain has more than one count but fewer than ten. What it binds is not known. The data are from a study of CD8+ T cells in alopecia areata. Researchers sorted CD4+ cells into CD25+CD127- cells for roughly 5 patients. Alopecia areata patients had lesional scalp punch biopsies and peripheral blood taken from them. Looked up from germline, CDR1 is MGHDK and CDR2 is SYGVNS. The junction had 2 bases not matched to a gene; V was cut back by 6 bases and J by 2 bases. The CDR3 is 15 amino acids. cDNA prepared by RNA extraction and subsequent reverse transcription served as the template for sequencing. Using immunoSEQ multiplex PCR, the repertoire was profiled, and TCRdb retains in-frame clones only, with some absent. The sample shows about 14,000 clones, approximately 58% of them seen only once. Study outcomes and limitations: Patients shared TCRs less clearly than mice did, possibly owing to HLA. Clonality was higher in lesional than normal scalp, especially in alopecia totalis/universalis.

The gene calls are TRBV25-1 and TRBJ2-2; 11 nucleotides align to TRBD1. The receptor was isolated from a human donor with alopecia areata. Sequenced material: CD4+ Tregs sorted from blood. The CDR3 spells CASRDRGRNTGELFF. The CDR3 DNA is TGTGCCAGCAGGGACAGGGGGCGCAACACCGGGGAGCTGTTTTTT.